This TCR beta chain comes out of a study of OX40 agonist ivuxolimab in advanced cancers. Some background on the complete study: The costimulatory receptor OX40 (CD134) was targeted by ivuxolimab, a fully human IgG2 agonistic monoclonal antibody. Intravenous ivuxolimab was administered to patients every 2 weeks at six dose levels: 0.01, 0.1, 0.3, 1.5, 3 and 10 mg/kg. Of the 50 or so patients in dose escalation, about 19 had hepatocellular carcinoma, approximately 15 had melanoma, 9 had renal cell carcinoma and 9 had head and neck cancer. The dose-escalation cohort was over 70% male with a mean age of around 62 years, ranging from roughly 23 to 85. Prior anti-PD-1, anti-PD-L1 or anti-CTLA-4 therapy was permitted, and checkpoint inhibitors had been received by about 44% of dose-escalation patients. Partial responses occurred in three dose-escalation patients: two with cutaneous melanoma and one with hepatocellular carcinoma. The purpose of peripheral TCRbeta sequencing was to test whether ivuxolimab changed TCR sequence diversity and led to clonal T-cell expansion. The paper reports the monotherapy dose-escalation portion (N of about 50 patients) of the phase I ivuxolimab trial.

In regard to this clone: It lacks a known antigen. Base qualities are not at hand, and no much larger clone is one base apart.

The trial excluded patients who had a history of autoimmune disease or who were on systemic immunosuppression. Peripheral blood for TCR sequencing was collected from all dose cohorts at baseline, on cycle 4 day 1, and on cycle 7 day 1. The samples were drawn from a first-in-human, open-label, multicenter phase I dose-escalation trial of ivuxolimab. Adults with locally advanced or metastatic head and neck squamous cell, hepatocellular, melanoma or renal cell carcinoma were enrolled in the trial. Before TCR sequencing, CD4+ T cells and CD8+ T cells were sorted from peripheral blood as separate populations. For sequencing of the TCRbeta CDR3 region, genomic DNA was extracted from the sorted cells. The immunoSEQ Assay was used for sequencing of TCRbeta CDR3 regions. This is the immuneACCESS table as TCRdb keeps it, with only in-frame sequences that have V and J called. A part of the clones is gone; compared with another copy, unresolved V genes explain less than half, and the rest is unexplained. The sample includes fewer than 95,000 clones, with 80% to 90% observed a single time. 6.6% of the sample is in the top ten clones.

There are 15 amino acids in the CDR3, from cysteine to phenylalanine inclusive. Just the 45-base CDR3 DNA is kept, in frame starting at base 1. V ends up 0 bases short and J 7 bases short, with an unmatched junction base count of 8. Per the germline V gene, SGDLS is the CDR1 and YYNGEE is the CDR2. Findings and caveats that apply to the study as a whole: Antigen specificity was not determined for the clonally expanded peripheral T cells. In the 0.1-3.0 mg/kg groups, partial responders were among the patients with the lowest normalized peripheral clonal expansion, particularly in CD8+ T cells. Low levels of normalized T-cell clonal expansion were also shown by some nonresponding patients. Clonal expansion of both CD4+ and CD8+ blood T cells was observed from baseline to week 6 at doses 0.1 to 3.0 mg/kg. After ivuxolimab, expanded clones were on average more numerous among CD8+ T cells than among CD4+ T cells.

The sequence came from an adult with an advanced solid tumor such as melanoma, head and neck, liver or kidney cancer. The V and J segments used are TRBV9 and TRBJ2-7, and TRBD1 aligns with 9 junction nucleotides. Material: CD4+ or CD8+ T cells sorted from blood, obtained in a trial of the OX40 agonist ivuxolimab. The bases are TGTGCCAGCAGCGTAGGTGGACAGGGGTCGAGGGAGCAGTACTTC. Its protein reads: CASSVGGQGSREQYF.